The clone carrying this T cell receptor beta chain has more than one count but fewer than ten. These data originate in a study of sequential checkpoint blockade in melanoma. Study overall: After both sequences, patients received maintenance nivolumab.

Treatment here: randomized to nivolumab then ipilimumab (arm A) or the reverse (arm B). V trimming: 0 bases; J trimming: 3 bases; junction bases outside the gene matches: 8. Germline V gives CDR1 MNHGY, CDR2 SAAAGT. CDR3 length: 18 residues. Produced via immunoSEQ multiplex PCR; TCRdb's table is partial and in-frame only. The sample has about 37,000 clones, under 35% seen once; the top ten hold about 1.6%. This chain uses TRBV6-8 with TRBJ1-1; TRBD1 matches at 12 bases. The clonotype was recovered from a human donor with melanoma. This specimen was tumor tissue (inferred from file names), taken from a patient given nivolumab and ipilimumab in sequence. The CDR3 DNA reads as TGTGCCAGCAGTTACTCGAGAGGGACAGGGGGCTGGGACACTGAAGCTTTCTTT. Protein sequence: CASSYSRGTGGWDTEAFF.